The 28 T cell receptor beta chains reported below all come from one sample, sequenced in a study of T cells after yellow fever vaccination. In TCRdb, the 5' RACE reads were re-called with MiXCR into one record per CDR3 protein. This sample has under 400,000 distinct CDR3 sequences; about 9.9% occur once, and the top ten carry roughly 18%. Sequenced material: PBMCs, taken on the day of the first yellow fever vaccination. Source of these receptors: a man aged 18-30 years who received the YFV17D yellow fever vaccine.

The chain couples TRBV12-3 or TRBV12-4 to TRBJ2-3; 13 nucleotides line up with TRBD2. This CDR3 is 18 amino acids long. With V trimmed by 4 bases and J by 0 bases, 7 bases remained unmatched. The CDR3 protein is CASSSRLAGGVSTDTQYF. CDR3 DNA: TGTGCCAGCAGTTCTAGACTAGCGGGGGGCGTTAGCACAGATACGCAGTATTTT.

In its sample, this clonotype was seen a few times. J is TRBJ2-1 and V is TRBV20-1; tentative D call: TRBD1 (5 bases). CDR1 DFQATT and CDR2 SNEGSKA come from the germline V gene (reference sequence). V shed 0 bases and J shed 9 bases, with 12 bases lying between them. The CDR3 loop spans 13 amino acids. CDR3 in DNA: TGCAGTGCTAGAGATACCCCCCAGGGTGAGCAGTTCTTC. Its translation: CSARDTPQGEQFF.

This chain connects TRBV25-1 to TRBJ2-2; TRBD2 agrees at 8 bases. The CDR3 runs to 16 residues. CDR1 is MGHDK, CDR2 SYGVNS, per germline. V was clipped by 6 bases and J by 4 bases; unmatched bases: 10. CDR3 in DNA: TGTGCCAGCAGGACCGGGGGGGGAGGCGTCACCGGGGAGCTGTTTTTT. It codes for CASRTGGGGVTGELFF.

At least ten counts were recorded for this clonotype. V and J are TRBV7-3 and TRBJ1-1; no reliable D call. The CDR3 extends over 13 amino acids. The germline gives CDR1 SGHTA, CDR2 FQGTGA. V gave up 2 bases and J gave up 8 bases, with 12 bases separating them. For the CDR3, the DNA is TGTGCCAGCAGCTTAGGGCCCTCTGCCGAAGCTTTCTTT. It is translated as CASSLGPSAEAFF. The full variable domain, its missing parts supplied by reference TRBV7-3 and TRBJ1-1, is GAGVSQTPSNKVTEKGKYVELRCDPISGHTALYWYRQSLGQGPEFLIYFQGTGAADDSGLPNDRFFAVRPEGSVSTLKIQRTERGDSAVYLCASSLGPSAEAFFGQGTRLTVV.

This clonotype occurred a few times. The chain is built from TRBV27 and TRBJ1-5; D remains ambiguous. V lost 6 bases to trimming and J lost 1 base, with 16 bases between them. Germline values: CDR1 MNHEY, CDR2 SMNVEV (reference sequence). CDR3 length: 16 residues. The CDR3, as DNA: TGTGCCAGCAGAAGACGGAGTGATGGGAGCAATCAGCCCCAGCATTTT. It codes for CASRRRSDGSNQPQHF.

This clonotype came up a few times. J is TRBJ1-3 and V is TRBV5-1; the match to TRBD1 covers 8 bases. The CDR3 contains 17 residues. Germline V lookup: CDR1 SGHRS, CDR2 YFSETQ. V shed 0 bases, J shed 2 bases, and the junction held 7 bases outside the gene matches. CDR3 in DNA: TGCGCCAGCAGCTTGGCGCAAGGACAGGGCGCTGGAAACACCATATATTTT. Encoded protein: CASSLAQGQGAGNTIYF.

For the CDR3, the DNA is TGTGCCACCCGGAGCAATCAGCCCCAGCATTTT. Its protein product is CATRSNQPQHF. The chain combines TRBV28 with TRBJ1-5; the D is unclear. Germline V gene lookup returns CDR1 MDHEN and CDR2 SYDVKM. CDR3 length equals 11 residues. V shed 10 bases and J shed 1 base, with 5 bases lying between them.

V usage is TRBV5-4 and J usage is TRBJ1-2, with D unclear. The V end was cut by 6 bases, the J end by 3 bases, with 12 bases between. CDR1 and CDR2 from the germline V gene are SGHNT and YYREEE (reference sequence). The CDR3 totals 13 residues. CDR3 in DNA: TGTGCCAGCATCCGGGCCGCGGACTATGGCTACACCTTC. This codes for CASIRAADYGYTF.

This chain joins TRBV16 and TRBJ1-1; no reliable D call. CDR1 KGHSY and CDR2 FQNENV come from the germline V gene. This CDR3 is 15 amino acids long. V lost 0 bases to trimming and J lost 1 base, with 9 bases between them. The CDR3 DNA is TGTGCCAGCAGCCAATCAGGGCAATCGAACACTGAAGCTTTCTTT. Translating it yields CASSQSGQSNTEAFF.

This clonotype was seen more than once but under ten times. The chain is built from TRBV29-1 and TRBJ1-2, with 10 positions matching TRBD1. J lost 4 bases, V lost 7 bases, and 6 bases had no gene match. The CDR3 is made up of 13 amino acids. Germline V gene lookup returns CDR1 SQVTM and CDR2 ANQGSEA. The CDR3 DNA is TGCAGCGGCCTGACAGGGGGCAGCTATGGCTACACCTTC. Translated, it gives CSGLTGGSYGYTF.

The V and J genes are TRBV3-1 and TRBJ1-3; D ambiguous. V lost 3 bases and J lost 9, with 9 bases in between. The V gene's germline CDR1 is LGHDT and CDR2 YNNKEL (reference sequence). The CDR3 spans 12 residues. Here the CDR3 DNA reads TGTGCCAGCAGCCACCTTGAGGGCACCATATATTTT. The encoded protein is CASSHLEGTIYF.

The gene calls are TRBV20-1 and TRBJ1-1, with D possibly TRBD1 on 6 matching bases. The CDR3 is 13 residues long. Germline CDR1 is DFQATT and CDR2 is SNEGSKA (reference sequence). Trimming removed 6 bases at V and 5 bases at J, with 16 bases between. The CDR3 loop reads CSARAGAGTEAFF. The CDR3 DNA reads TGCAGTGCCCGGGCAGGGGCAGGGACTGAAGCTTTCTTT.

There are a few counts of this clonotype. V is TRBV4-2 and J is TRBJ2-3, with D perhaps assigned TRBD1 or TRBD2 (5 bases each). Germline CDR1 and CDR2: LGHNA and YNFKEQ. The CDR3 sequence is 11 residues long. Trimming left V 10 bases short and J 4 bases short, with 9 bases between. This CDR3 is CANRDPDTQYF. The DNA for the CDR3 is TGTGCCAACCGGGACCCAGATACGCAGTATTTT.

CDR3 bases: TGCGCCAGCATCTTAGGACAGGGGTCAACTGAAGCTTTCTTT. This codes for CASILGQGSTEAFF. The chain links TRBV5-1 to TRBJ1-1; 9 nucleotides agree with TRBD1. Germline V lookup: CDR1 SGHRS, CDR2 YFSETQ. The CDR3 has 14 residues. The V gene end was trimmed by 6 bases and the J gene end by 5 bases; junction bases not matched to a gene: 8.

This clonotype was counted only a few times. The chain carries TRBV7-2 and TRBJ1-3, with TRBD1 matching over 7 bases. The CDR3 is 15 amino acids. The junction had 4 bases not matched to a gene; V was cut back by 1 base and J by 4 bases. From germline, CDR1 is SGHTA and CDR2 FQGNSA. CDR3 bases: TGTGCCAGCAGCTTAGGAGGGGGCGGGGGAAACACCATATATTTT. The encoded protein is CASSLGGGGGNTIYF. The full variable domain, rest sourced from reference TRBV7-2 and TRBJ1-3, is GAGVSQSPSNKVTEKGKDVELRCDPISGHTALYWYRQSLGQGLEFLIYFQGNSAPDKSGLPSDRFSAERTGGSVSTLTIQRTQQEDSAVYLCASSLGGGGGNTIYFGEGSWLTVV.

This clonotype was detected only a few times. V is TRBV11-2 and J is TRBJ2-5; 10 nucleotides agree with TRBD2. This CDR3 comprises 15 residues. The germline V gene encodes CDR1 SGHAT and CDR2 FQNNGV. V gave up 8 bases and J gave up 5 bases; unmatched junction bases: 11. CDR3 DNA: TGTGCCAGCTGCCGACTAGCGGGCCTTGGGGAGACCCAGTACTTC. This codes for CASCRLAGLGETQYF.

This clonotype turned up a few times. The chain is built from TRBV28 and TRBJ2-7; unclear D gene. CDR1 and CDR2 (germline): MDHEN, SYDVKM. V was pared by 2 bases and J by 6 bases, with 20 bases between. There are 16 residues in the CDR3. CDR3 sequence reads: CASSLNNRVPLGEQYV. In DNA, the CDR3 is TGTGCCAGCAGTTTAAATAACCGGGTCCCATTGGGCGAGCAGTACGTC.

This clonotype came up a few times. The CDR3 nucleotides read TGTGCCAGCAGCGATCAGGGGGCTGAAGCTTTCTTT. The encoded protein is CASSDQGAEAFF. The chain recombines TRBV7-9 with TRBJ1-1, with TRBD1 matching 7 bases. CDR1 is SEHNR and CDR2 is FQNEAQ in the germline V gene (reference sequence). V lost 5 bases, J lost 6 bases, and 3 bases stayed unmatched. The CDR3 covers 12 residues.

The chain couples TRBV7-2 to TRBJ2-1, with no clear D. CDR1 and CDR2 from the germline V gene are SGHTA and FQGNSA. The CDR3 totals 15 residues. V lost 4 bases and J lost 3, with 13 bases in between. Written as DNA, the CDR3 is TGTGCCAGCAGCTCCCCCCCCATTGGCTACAATGAGCAGTTCTTC. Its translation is CASSSPPIGYNEQFF.

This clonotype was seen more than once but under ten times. DNA of the CDR3: TGCAGTGCCCATCGGACTAGCGGTAATGAGCAGTTCTTC. It is translated as CSAHRTSGNEQFF. The V and J genes are TRBV20-1 and TRBJ2-1; 10 bases agree with TRBD2. After removal of 6 bases from V and 7 bases from J, the junction contained 6 bases not matched to a gene. CDR1 DFQATT and CDR2 SNEGSKA come from the germline V gene (reference sequence). CDR3 length: 13 amino acids.

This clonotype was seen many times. The CDR3 DNA is TGCGCCAGCAGCGGTGGATCCAGGGGCGCCGGGGAGCTGTTTTTT. It yields the protein CASSGGSRGAGELFF. This chain connects TRBV5-1 to TRBJ2-2; D is perhaps TRBD1 (6 bases). The CDR3 is 15 amino acids. Germline CDR1 reads SGHRS; CDR2 reads YFSETQ. V dropped 4 bases and J dropped 6 bases, with 16 bases sitting between them.

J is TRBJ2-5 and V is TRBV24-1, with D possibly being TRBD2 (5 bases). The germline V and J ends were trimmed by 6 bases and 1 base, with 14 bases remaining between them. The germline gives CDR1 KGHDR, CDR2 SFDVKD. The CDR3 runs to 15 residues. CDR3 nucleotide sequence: TGTGCCACCAGTTCTGGAACCGGGGTCCAAGAGACCCAGTACTTC. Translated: CATSSGTGVQETQYF.

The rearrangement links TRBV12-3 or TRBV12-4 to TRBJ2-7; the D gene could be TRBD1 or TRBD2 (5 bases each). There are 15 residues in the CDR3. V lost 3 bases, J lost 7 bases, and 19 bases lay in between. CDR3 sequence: CASSFSTSGRREQYF. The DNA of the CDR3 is TGTGCCAGCAGTTTCTCTACTTCGGGGCGGCGGGAGCAGTACTTC.

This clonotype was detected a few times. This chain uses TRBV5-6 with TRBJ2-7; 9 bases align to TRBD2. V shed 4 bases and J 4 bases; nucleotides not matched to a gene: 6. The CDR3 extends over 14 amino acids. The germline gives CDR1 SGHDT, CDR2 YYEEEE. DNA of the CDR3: TGTGCCAGCAGCGTGGGACTAGCAGGGTACGAGCAGTACTTC. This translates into CASSVGLAGYEQYF.

The CDR3 loop reads CASSYFGGTGDEKLFF. DNA for the CDR3: TGTGCCAGCAGTTACTTCGGCGGGACAGGGGACGAAAAACTGTTTTTT. This rearrangement joins TRBV6-2 or TRBV6-3 to TRBJ1-4; TRBD1 matches 10 bases. This CDR3 contains 16 residues. Per germline, CDR1 MNHEY and CDR2 SVGEGT. The V and J ends lost 1 base and 8 bases, in that order; junction bases with no gene match: 7.

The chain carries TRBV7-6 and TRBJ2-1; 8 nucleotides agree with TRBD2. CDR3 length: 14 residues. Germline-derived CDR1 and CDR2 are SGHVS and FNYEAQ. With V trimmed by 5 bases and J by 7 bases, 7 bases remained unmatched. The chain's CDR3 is CASSARGGRNEQFF. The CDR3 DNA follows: TGTGCCAGCAGCGCCCGGGGGGGCCGGAATGAGCAGTTCTTC.

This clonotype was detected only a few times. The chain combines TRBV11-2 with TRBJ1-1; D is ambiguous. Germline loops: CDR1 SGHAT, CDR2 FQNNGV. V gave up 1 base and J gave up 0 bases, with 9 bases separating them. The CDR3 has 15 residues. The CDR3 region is CASSLAPTVNTEAFF. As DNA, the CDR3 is TGTGCCAGCAGCTTAGCCCCTACAGTGAACACTGAAGCTTTCTTT. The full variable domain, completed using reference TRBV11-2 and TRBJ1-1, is EAGVAQSPRYKIIEKRQSVAFWCNPISGHATLYWYQQILGQGPKLLIQFQNNGVVDDSQLPKDRFSAERLKGVDSTLKIQPAKLEDSAVYLCASSLAPTVNTEAFFGQGTRLTVV.

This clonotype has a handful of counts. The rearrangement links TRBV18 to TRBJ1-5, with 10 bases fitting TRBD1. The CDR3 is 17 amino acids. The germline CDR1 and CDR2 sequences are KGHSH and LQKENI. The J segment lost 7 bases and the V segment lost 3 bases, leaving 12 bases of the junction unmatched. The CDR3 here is CASSPSDRGPPRQPQHF. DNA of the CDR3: TGTGCCAGCTCACCGAGTGACAGGGGGCCCCCGAGGCAGCCCCAGCATTTT. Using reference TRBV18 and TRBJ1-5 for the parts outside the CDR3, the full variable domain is NAGVMQNPRHLVRRRGQEARLRCSPMKGHSHVYWYRQLPEEGLKFMVYLQKENIIDESGMPKERFSAEFPKEGPSILRIQQVVRGDSAAYFCASSPSDRGPPRQPQHFGDGTRLSIL.